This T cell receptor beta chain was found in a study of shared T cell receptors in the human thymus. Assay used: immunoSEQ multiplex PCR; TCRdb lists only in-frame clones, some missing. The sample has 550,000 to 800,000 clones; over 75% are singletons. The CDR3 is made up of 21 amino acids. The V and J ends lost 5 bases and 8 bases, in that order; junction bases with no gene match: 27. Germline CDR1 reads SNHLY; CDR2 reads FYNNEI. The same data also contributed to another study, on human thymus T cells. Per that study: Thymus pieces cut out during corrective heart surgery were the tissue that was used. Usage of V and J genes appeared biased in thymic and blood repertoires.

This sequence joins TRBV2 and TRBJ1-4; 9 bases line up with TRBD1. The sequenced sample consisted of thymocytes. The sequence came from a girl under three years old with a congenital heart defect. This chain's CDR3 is CASSRPGQGLEGEPIGEKLFF. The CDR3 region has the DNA TGTGCCAGCAGTAGACCGGGACAGGGACTTGAGGGGGAGCCTATCGGGGAAAAACTGTTTTTT.